These 11 T cell receptor beta chains came from one sample sequenced in a study of response to subunit inactivated influenza vaccine. TCRdb independently ran MiXCR on the RT-PCR reads; one entry per CDR3 protein. The table has around 760,000 distinct CDR3 sequences, over 11% seen once. Sequencing used PBMCs from blood, obtained 14 to 15 days before vaccination. These receptors came from a man in his fifties or sixties who received an inactivated influenza vaccine.

A few counts support this clonotype. This chain links TRBV6-2 or TRBV6-3 with TRBJ1-2; D is unclear. The V gene's germline CDR1 is MNHEY and CDR2 SVGEGT. CDR3 size: 15 residues. Trimming removed 6 bases at V and 3 bases at J, with 17 bases between. CDR3 nucleotides: TGTGCCAGCAGCCCCAGACGGCTACCCTACTATGGCTACACCTTC. Translating gives CASSPRRLPYYGYTF.

This clonotype was seen a few times. The gene calls are TRBV2 and TRBJ2-3; no firm D call. Germline-derived CDR1 and CDR2 are SNHLY and FYNNEI. Trimming pared 4 bases from V and 2 bases from J, leaving 13 bases between. This CDR3 is 15 amino acids long. The CDR3 nucleotides are TGTGCCAGCAGTGTAGTAGACCTGATCACAGATACGCAGTATTTT. This sequence encodes CASSVVDLITDTQYF.

This clonotype was seen more than once but under ten times. This sequence joins TRBV20-1 and TRBJ2-5; D unresolved. The V end was cut by 1 base, the J end by 5 bases, with 11 bases between. Germline V gene sequence: CDR1 DFQATT, CDR2 SNEGSKA (reference sequence). This CDR3 has 13 amino acids. The CDR3 sequence is CSARGAGRETQYF. The CDR3 nucleotides are TGCAGTGCTAGAGGGGCCGGAAGGGAGACCCAGTACTTC.

This clonotype was detected only a few times. The CDR3 is CASSPPGITDTQYF. The CDR3 nucleotides are TGTGCCAGCTCACCACCGGGAATTACAGATACGCAGTATTTT. This chain connects TRBV18 to TRBJ2-3, with D unresolved. The V gene lost 0 bases and the J gene lost 3 bases, with 7 bases spanning the gap. Germline assignment: CDR1 KGHSH and CDR2 LQKENI. The CDR3 is 14 amino acids.

The DNA for the CDR3 is TGTGCCAGCAGTTCCCTATCTGGGGCCAACGTCCTGACTTTC. Protein product: CASSSLSGANVLTF. The rearrangement uses TRBV27 and TRBJ2-6; D remains unclear. Trimming took off 4 bases at V and 1 base at J, with 5 bases between the two ends. CDR3 size: 14 residues. Germline CDR1 is MNHEY and CDR2 is SMNVEV (reference sequence).

At least ten counts were recorded for this clonotype. The chain has TRBV20-1 and TRBJ1-3, with D tentatively TRBD1 (5 bases). CDR1 is DFQATT, CDR2 SNEGSKA, per germline (reference sequence). Deletions cut 0 bases from V and 4 bases from J, with 13 bases between. This CDR3 comprises 15 residues. The CDR3 nucleotides are TGCAGTGCTAGAGATCTCCAGGGTGGAGGAAACACCATATATTTT. Its translation: CSARDLQGGGNTIYF.

In this sample, this clonotype turned up a few times. The J gene is TRBJ2-3, the V gene TRBV4-3, with TRBD2 identical over 10 bases. This CDR3 is 17 amino acids long. V lost 0 bases to trimming and J lost 6 bases; unmatched junction nucleotides: 9. Germline V gives CDR1 LGHNA, CDR2 YSLEER. The CDR3 nucleotides are TGCGCCAGCAGCCAAGATTTCCCTAGCGGGAGTGGGGATACGCAGTATTTT. Protein product: CASSQDFPSGSGDTQYF.

The chain uses TRBV28 and TRBJ2-7; TRBD2 aligns across 7 bases. Germline CDR1 reads MDHEN; CDR2 reads SYDVKM. There are 14 residues in the CDR3. J lost 3 bases, V lost 2 bases, and 4 bases had no gene match. This CDR3 reads CASSLGGDHYEQYF. In nucleotides, the CDR3 is TGTGCCAGCAGTTTAGGGGGGGACCACTACGAGCAGTACTTC.

The J gene is TRBJ2-1, the V gene TRBV7-2, with 7 bases fitting TRBD2. V trimming: 2 bases; J trimming: 8 bases; junction bases outside the gene matches: 3. Germline V lookup: CDR1 SGHTA, CDR2 FQGNSA. This CDR3 has 13 residues. The CDR3 is CASSLREGDEQFF. The CDR3 nucleotides are TGTGCCAGCAGCTTAAGGGAGGGCGATGAGCAGTTCTTC. Based on the CDR3 plus reference TRBV7-2 and TRBJ2-1, the full variable domain is GAGVSQSPSNKVTEKGKDVELRCDPISGHTALYWYRQSLGQGLEFLIYFQGNSAPDKSGLPSDRFSAERTGGSVSTLTIQRTQQEDSAVYLCASSLREGDEQFFGPGTRLTVL.

The gene calls are TRBV12-3 or TRBV12-4 and TRBJ1-5; 10 bases agree with TRBD1. Germline trimming cut 6 bases from V and 6 bases from J; bases unmatched to any gene: 8. CDR3 length: 15 amino acids. CDR3 in DNA: TGTGCCAGCAGCCGTGACAGGGGGCGTCTTCAGCCCCAGCATTTT. Translating it yields CASSRDRGRLQPQHF.

Many counts were recorded for this clonotype. The chain carries TRBV12-3 or TRBV12-4 and TRBJ2-1; D may match TRBD1 or TRBD2 (5 bases each). Trimming left V 3 bases short and J 5 bases short, with 14 bases between. The CDR3 spans 15 residues. CDR3 residues: CASSLGQPGHNEQFF. The CDR3 DNA follows: TGTGCCAGCAGTTTGGGTCAGCCGGGACACAATGAGCAGTTCTTC.